This T cell receptor beta chain comes out of a study of PD-1 blockade in classical Hodgkin lymphoma. Study-wide results and limits: As was reported, newly diagnosed patients showed lower baseline TCR diversity than healthy donors did. Patients starting nivolumab under 1 year after ASCT were excluded.

Measured with immunoSEQ multiplex PCR; TCRdb has only the in-frame clones, and not every one. Of about 22,000 clones listed, roughly 80% are singletons. Points on this clone: The antigen remains undetermined.

Each patient's relapse followed autologous stem cell transplantation, and brentuximab vedotin exposure varied. Responses achieved at best were complete response, partial response or progressive disease. Germline V gives CDR1 MNHEY, CDR2 SMNVEV (reference sequence). The length of the CDR3 is 14 residues. V was clipped by 2 bases and J by 8 bases, with 12 bases between them. The source is a human donor with classical Hodgkin lymphoma. Here the sequenced sample was peripheral blood mononuclear cells (PBMCs), taken before the second cycle of nivolumab. V is TRBV27 and J is TRBJ1-4, with TRBD1 as a possible D gene (5 bases). CDR3 sequence reads: CASSLQGLTEKLFF. The CDR3 nucleotides are TGTGCCAGCAGTTTACAGGGTCTTACCGAAAAACTGTTTTTT. Full variable domain (missing parts from reference TRBV27 and TRBJ1-4): EAQVTQNPRYLITVTGKKLTVTCSQNMNHEYMSWYRQDPGLGLRQIYYSMNVEVTDKGDVPEGYKVSRKEKRNFPLILESPSPNQTSLYFCASSLQGLTEKLFFGSGTQLSVL.